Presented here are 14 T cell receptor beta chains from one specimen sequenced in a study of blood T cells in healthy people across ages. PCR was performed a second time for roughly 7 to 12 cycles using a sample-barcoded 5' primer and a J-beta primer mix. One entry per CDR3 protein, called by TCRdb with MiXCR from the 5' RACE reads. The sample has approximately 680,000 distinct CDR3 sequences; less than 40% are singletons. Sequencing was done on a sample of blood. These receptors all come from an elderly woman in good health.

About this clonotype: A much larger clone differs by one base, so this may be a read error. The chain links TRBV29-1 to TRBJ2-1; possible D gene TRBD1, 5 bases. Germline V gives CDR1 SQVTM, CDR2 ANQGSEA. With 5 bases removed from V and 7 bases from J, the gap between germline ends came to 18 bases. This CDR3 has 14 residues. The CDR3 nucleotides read TGCAGCGTTCACCAGGGTGGGCTCGGGAATGAGCAGTTCTTC. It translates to CSVHQGGLGNEQFF.

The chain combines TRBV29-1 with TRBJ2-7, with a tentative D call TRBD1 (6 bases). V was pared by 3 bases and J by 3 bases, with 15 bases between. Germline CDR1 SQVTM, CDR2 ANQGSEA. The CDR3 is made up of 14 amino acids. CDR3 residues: CSVEGAGVGYEQYF. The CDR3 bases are TGCAGCGTTGAGGGTGCAGGGGTTGGCTACGAGCAGTACTTC.

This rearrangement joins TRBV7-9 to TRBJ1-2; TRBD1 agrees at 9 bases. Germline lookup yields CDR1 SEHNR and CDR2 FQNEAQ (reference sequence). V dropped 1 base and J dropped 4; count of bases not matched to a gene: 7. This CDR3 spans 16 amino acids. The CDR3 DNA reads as TGTGCCAGCAGCTTAGGAGGGACAGGGAAGAGCTATGGCTACACCTTC. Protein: CASSLGGTGKSYGYTF.

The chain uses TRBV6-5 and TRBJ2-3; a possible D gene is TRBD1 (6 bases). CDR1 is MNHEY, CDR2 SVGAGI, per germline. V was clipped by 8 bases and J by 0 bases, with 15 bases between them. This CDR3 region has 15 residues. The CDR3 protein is CASRYRAFSTDTQYF. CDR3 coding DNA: TGTGCCAGCCGCTACAGGGCCTTTAGCACAGATACGCAGTATTTT.

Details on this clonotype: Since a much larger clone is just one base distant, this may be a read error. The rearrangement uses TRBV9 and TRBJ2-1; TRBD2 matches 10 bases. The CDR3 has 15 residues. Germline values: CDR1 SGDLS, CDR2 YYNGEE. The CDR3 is CTSSVTGTSAHEQFF. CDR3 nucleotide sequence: TGTACCAGCAGCGTGACCGGGACTAGCGCCCATGAGCAGTTCTTC.

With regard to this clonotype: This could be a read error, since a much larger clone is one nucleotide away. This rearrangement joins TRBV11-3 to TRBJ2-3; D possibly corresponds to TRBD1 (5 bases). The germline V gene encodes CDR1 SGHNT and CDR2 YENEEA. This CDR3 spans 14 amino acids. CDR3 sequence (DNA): TGTGCCAACAGCTTAGAAGGGTCAGGGGATACGCAGTATTTT. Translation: CANSLEGSGDTQYF.

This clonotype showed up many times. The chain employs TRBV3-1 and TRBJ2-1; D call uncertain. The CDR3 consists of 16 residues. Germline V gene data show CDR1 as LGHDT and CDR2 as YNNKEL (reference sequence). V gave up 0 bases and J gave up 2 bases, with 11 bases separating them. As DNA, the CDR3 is TGTGCCAGCAGCCAAGAAGACTGGCATCCCTACAATGAGCAGTTCTTC. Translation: CASSQEDWHPYNEQFF.

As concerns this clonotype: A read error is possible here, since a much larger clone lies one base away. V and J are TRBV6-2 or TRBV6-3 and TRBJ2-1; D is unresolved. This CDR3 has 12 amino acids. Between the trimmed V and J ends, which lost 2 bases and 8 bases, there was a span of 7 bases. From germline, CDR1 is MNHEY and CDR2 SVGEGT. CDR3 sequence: CASSYRVDEQFF. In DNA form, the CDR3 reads TGTGCCAGCAGTTACAGGGTCGATGAGCAGTTCTTC.

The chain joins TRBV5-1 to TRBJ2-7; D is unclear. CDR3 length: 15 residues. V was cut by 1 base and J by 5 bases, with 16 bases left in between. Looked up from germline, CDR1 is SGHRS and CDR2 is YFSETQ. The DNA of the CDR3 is TGCGCCAGCAGCTTGTCTAGATACGGTGGTGACGAGCAGTACTTC. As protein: CASSLSRYGGDEQYF.

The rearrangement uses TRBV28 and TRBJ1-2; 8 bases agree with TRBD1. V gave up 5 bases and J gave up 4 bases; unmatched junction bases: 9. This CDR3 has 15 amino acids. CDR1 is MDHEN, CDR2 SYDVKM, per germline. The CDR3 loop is CASSGHGQGFYGYTF. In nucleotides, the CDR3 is TGTGCCAGCAGTGGACACGGACAGGGCTTCTATGGCTACACCTTC.

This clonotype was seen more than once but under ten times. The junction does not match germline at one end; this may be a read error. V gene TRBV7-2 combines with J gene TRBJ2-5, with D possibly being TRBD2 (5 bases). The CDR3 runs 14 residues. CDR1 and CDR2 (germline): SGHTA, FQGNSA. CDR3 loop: CASSLEGGKETQYF. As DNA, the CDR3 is TGTGCTAGCAGCTTAGAGGGTGGGAAAGAGACCCAGTACTTC.

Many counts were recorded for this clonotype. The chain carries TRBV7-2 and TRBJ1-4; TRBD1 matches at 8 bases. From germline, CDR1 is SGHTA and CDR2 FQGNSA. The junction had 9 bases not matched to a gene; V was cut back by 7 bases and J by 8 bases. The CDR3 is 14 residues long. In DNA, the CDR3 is TGTGCCAGCACCGACAGGGGAGGTCGGGAAAAACTGTTTTTT. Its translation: CASTDRGGREKLFF.

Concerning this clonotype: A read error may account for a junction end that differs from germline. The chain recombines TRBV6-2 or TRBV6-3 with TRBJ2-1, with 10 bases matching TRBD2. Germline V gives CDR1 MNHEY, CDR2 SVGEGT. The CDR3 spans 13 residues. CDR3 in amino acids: CASTLPSGSLWVF. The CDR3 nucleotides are TGTGCCAGCACCCTTCCTAGCGGGAGTCTTTGGGTCTTC.

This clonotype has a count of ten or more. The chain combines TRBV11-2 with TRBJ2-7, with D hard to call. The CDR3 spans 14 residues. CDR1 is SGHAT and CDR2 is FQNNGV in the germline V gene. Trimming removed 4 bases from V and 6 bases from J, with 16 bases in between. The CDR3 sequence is CASSSVGGLGEQYF. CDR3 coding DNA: TGTGCCAGCAGCTCAGTAGGTGGTTTGGGCGAGCAGTACTTC.